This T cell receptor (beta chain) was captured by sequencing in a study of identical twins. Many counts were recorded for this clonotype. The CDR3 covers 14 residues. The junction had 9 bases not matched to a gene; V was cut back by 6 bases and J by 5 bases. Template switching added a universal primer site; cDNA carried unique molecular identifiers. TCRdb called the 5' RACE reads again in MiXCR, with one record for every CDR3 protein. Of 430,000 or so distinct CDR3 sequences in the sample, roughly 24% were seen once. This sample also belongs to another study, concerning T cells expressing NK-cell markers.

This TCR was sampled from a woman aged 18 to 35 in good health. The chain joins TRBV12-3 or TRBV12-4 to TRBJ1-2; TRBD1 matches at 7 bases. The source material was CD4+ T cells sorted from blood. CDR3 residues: CASSPTGRGYGYTF. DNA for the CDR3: TGTGCCAGCAGCCCAACGGGCAGGGGGTATGGCTACACCTTC.